This TCR beta chain came from a study of T cells in Graves' hyperthyroidism and ophthalmopathy. Germline-derived CDR1 and CDR2 are MDHEN and SYDVKM. The CDR3 spans 15 residues. Researchers took RNA transcripts and amplified the TCR beta CDR3 regions from them. First-round RT-PCR targeting the TCR CDR3 was performed with the HTBI primer set. TCRdb ran MiXCR on the multiplex PCR reads and lists one entry per CDR3 protein. Among more than 550,000 distinct CDR3 sequences, roughly a sixth were seen once, and the ten largest hold roughly a sixth. Notes on this clonotype: Mismatch with germline at one junction end may stem from a read error.

The chain carries TRBV28 and TRBJ2-7; 7 bases agree with TRBD2. This TCR was sampled from a man aged 50 to 59 with Graves' hyperthyroidism. Sample: blood. The CDR3 bases are TGTGCCAGCAGTTTAGCGGGAGCCCAATCCTACGAGCAGTACTTT. Protein product: CASSLAGAQSYEQYF.